These 32 T cell receptor beta chains were all obtained from the same sample, sequenced in a study of early T cells in non-severe SARS-CoV-2 infection (dated by TCRdb to about 2021). Libraries were built with 5' RACE. The run used a NextSeq 500. In TCRdb, the public reads were trimmed at Q25 with fastp and aligned with MiXCR, with productive beta chains retained. Entries are consolidated by CDR3 protein sequence, retaining the most common genes and DNA. The sample table lists 25,000 to 30,000 distinct CDR3 sequences, 5% to 6.5% of them with a count of one. The ten largest clones capture over 30% of the sample. The starting material was whole blood, obtained at baseline. These receptors originate from an adult who was a healthcare worker with PCR-confirmed SARS-CoV-2 infection or an uninfected control (not recorded which).

This clonotype was recorded a few times. The rearrangement joins TRBV7-2 to TRBJ2-1; D is perhaps TRBD2 (6 bases). The CDR3 consists of 14 residues. In germline, CDR1 is SGHTA, CDR2 FQGNSA. Trimming removed 1 base at V and 9 bases at J, with 13 bases between. CDR3 DNA: TGTGCCAGCAGCTTAGGCGGAGGGCCTAGTGAGCAGTTCTTC. Translating gives CASSLGGGPSEQFF.

This clonotype was detected many times. The J gene is TRBJ2-1, the V gene TRBV10-3; 7 nucleotides align to TRBD1. CDR3 length: 13 amino acids. CDR1 is ENHRY, CDR2 SYGVKD, per germline. Trimming cost V 0 bases and J 13 bases; bases outside gene matches: 6. CDR3 sequence reads: CAISESKGAPQFF. CDR3 bases: TGTGCCATCAGTGAGTCGAAGGGGGCCCCACAGTTCTTC.

Many counts were recorded for this clonotype. The chain couples TRBV7-8 to TRBJ2-7, with TRBD2 as a possible D gene (5 bases). Trimming removed 4 bases from V and 2 bases from J, with 15 bases in between. The CDR3 runs to 15 residues. The germline V gene encodes CDR1 SGHVS and CDR2 FQNEAQ. This CDR3 is CASSYGRTGTYEQYF. In nucleotides, the CDR3 is TGTGCCAGCAGCTATGGACGGACCGGGACCTACGAGCAGTACTTC.

There are a few counts of this clonotype. This chain joins TRBV2 and TRBJ1-1; no firm D call. Trimming stripped 10 bases from V and 0 bases from J, with 12 bases between. This CDR3 comprises 13 residues. Germline assignment: CDR1 SNHLY and CDR2 FYNNEI. CDR3 nucleotides: TGTGCCACCAATGACGGATTGAACACTGAAGCTTTCTTT. This gives the protein CATNDGLNTEAFF.

This clonotype was found many times. The rearrangement links TRBV7-2 to TRBJ1-1; D gene ambiguous. V shed 3 bases and J shed 6 bases, with 8 bases lying between them. Germline lookup yields CDR1 SGHTA and CDR2 FQGNSA. CDR3 length: 12 residues. In DNA form, the CDR3 reads TGTGCCAGCAGCTTTAGCTCCGCTGAAGCTTTCTTT. Translation gives CASSFSSAEAFF.

The chain has TRBV7-9 and TRBJ2-7, with D possibly matching TRBD1 (6 bases). The CDR3 is made up of 13 amino acids. V was clipped by 5 bases and J by 5 bases, with 13 bases between them. CDR1 and CDR2 from the germline V gene are SEHNR and FQNEAQ (reference sequence). In DNA form, the CDR3 reads TGTGCCAGCAGCCTTAGCAGGGGCCACGAGCAGTACTTC. Translation gives CASSLSRGHEQYF.

This clonotype was seen many times. CDR3 region: CATSDFTGGLATYNEQFF. CDR3 nucleotides: TGTGCCACCAGTGATTTCACAGGGGGGTTAGCAACCTACAATGAGCAGTTCTTC. V is TRBV24-1 and J is TRBJ2-1, with 8 bases matching TRBD1. CDR3 length: 18 residues. The germline V gene has CDR1 KGHDR and CDR2 SFDVKD. V was clipped by 1 base and J by 2 bases; unmatched bases: 9.

This clonotype was counted ten times or more. The rearrangement joins TRBV10-3 to TRBJ2-1; D ambiguous. Trimming shortened V by 8 bases and J by 7 bases, and 9 bases separated the two germline ends. The CDR3 is made up of 11 amino acids. Germline V gives CDR1 ENHRY, CDR2 SYGVKD. The DNA for the CDR3 is TGTGCCATCGCGACTTATAATGAGCAGTTCTTC. This codes for CAIATYNEQFF.

The sample holds a few counts of this clonotype. The J gene is TRBJ2-5, the V gene TRBV25-1; D might be TRBD1 (6 bases). This CDR3 contains 14 residues. Trimming took 3 bases from V and 2 from J, leaving 10 bases between them. Germline CDR1 and CDR2: MGHDK and SYGVNS. CDR3 in amino acids: CASSDLGQQETQYF. The CDR3 bases are TGTGCCAGCAGTGATTTAGGACAGCAAGAGACCCAGTACTTC. Full variable domain (missing parts from reference TRBV25-1 and TRBJ2-5): EADIYQTPRYLVIGTGKKITLECSQTMGHDKMYWYQQDPGMELHLIHYSYGVNSTEKGDLSSESTVSRIRTEHFPLTLESARPSHTSQYLCASSDLGQQETQYFGPGTRLLVL.

This clonotype was found many times. The chain joins TRBV20-1 to TRBJ2-6, with D perhaps matching TRBD1 or TRBD2 (5 bases each). The length of the CDR3 is 11 residues. Germline V lookup: CDR1 DFQATT, CDR2 SNEGSKA (reference sequence). The ends were cut back, 3 bases at V and 11 bases at J, with 8 bases in the middle. The CDR3 here is CSARVGDVLTF. Written as DNA, the CDR3 is TGCAGTGCTAGGGTGGGGGACGTCCTGACTTTC.

In this sample, this clonotype turned up many times. The rearrangement uses TRBV5-4 and TRBJ2-5; D might be TRBD2 (6 bases). From germline, CDR1 is SGHNT and CDR2 YYREEE (reference sequence). Trimming left V 3 bases short and J 0 bases short, with 15 bases between. This CDR3 spans 16 amino acids. CDR3 in DNA: TGTGCCAGCAGCTCCCAGAGGGTAGCGGACCAAGAGACCCAGTACTTC. Its protein product is CASSSQRVADQETQYF.

This chain uses TRBV7-2 with TRBJ2-5, with TRBD2 identical over 9 bases. The CDR3 has 15 residues. V lost 1 base, J lost 6 bases, and 6 bases stayed unmatched. Germline CDR1 SGHTA, CDR2 FQGNSA. The CDR3 DNA reads TGTGCCAGCAGCTTAGATAGCGGGAGTCGGAAGACCCAGTACTTC. Protein: CASSLDSGSRKTQYF. The complete variable domain, with remaining parts taken from reference TRBV7-2 and TRBJ2-5, reads GAGVSQSPSNKVTEKGKDVELRCDPISGHTALYWYRQSLGQGLEFLIYFQGNSAPDKSGLPSDRFSAERTGGSVSTLTIQRTQQEDSAVYLCASSLDSGSRKTQYFGPGTRLLVL.

This clonotype was seen repeatedly, ten times or more. V gene TRBV11-1 combines with J gene TRBJ1-6; D is possibly TRBD1 (5 bases). V was trimmed by 2 bases and J by 10 bases, leaving 15 bases between them. This CDR3 spans 15 amino acids. From germline, CDR1 is SGHAT and CDR2 FQDESV (reference sequence). CDR3 nucleotide sequence: TGTGCCAGCAGCTTATGGGGCACCAGGGAATCACCCCTCCACTTT. Protein sequence: CASSLWGTRESPLHF.

This clonotype was counted many times. J is TRBJ2-5 and V is TRBV19; D remains ambiguous. Germline loops: CDR1 LNHDA, CDR2 SQIVND (reference sequence). This CDR3 comprises 15 residues. Trimming shortened V by 4 bases and J by 2 bases, and 14 bases separated the two germline ends. The CDR3 coding sequence is TGTGCCAGTAGTACCCTTTTGGGCAGGCAAGAGACCCAGTACTTC. It translates to CASSTLLGRQETQYF.

This clonotype was seen repeatedly, ten times or more. The rearrangement links TRBV29-1 to TRBJ1-1, with TRBD1 matching 10 bases. CDR1 is SQVTM, CDR2 ANQGSEA, per germline. This CDR3 is 12 amino acids long. V dropped 6 bases and J dropped 6; count of bases not matched to a gene: 4. CDR3 loop: CSVGTGEPEAFF. In DNA form, the CDR3 reads TGCAGCGTGGGGACAGGGGAGCCTGAAGCTTTCTTT.

At least ten counts were recorded for this clonotype. V is TRBV5-1 and J is TRBJ2-3; weak D call: TRBD2 (6 bases). V was shortened by 6 bases and J by 4 bases, with 12 bases between the two germline ends. The CDR3 covers 13 residues. From germline, CDR1 is SGHRS and CDR2 YFSETQ. CDR3 in amino acids: CASKGGNADTQYF. As DNA, the CDR3 is TGCGCCAGCAAAGGCGGGAACGCAGATACGCAGTATTTT.

This clonotype was recorded at least ten times. The chain recombines TRBV19 with TRBJ1-2; TRBD1 matches 7 bases. Trimming at V came to 5 bases and at J to 2 bases, leaving 5 bases not matched to a gene. There are 14 residues in the CDR3. Germline V CDR1 and CDR2: LNHDA, SQIVND (reference sequence). Here the CDR3 DNA reads TGTGCCAGTAGTGAGACAGGGAGGAACTATGGCTACACCTTC. This codes for CASSETGRNYGYTF. Filled out from reference TRBV19 and TRBJ1-2, the complete variable domain reads DGGITQSPKYLFRKEGQNVTLSCEQNLNHDAMYWYRQDPGQGLRLIYYSQIVNDFQKGDIAEGYSVSREKKESFPLTVTSAQKNPTAFYLCASSETGRNYGYTFGSGTRLTVV.

This clonotype appeared many times. V usage is TRBV6-2 or TRBV6-3 and J usage is TRBJ2-1; 8 bases are shared with TRBD2. The CDR3 is 13 residues long. The junction had 1 base not matched to a gene; V was cut back by 6 bases and J by 3 bases. CDR1 is MNHEY and CDR2 is SVGEGT in the germline V gene. The CDR3 loop reads CASRTSGYNEQFF. The CDR3 coding sequence is TGTGCCAGCAGAACTAGCGGCTACAATGAGCAGTTCTTC.

This clonotype was detected ten times or more. CDR3 protein: CASTRLAGGETQYF. The CDR3 DNA reads TGTGCCAGCACTCGACTAGCGGGAGGAGAGACCCAGTACTTC. This rearrangement joins TRBV12-3 or TRBV12-4 to TRBJ2-5; TRBD2 agrees at 13 bases. V gave up 7 bases and J gave up 4 bases; unmatched junction bases: 3. The CDR3 has 14 residues.

This clonotype was detected many times. This chain uses TRBV24-1 with TRBJ2-3, with 13 bases aligning to TRBD2. The germline V gene encodes CDR1 KGHDR and CDR2 SFDVKD. This CDR3 is built from 17 residues. V lost 3 bases, J lost 4 bases, and 6 bases stayed unmatched. This CDR3 is CATSDPRTSGSSDTQYF. CDR3 coding DNA: TGTGCCACCAGTGATCCTCGGACTAGCGGGAGTTCAGATACGCAGTATTTT.

This clonotype was observed many times. V gene TRBV5-1 combines with J gene TRBJ2-1, with D perhaps assigned TRBD1 or TRBD2 (5 bases each). V was clipped by 4 bases and J by 0 bases, with 14 bases between them. The CDR3 loop spans 16 amino acids. Germline V gene sequence: CDR1 SGHRS, CDR2 YFSETQ. The CDR3 region is CASSPGTPISYNEQFF. In DNA form, the CDR3 reads TGCGCCAGCAGCCCCGGGACCCCAATCTCCTACAATGAGCAGTTCTTC.

Ten or more counts support this clonotype. This rearrangement joins TRBV5-1 to TRBJ2-5, with TRBD1 identical over 7 bases. The J segment lost 5 bases and the V segment lost 0 bases, leaving 1 base of the junction unmatched. The CDR3 has 13 residues. From germline, CDR1 is SGHRS and CDR2 YFSETQ. The CDR3 protein is CASSLVGGETQYF. DNA of the CDR3: TGCGCCAGCAGCTTGGTAGGGGGCGAGACCCAGTACTTC.

This clonotype was observed at least ten times. V is TRBV4-3 and J is TRBJ2-5, with TRBD2 matching 13 bases. The CDR3 loop spans 16 amino acids. V shed 0 bases and J 4 bases; nucleotides not matched to a gene: 2. From germline, CDR1 is LGHNA and CDR2 YSLEER. CDR3 sequence: CASSQEGLAGLETQYF. DNA for the CDR3: TGCGCCAGCAGCCAAGAGGGACTAGCGGGGTTAGAGACCCAGTACTTC.

CDR3 protein: CASSTPGQGKFHTEAFF. The CDR3 nucleotides read TGTGCCAGCAGCACCCCAGGACAGGGCAAGTTTCACACTGAAGCTTTCTTT. The chain has TRBV9 and TRBJ1-1; 8 bases line up with TRBD1. From germline, CDR1 is SGDLS and CDR2 YYNGEE. The length of the CDR3 is 17 residues. V shed 4 bases, J shed 3 bases, and the junction held 14 bases outside the gene matches.

In its sample, this clonotype was seen many times. CDR3 DNA sequence: TGCGCCAGCAGCCCTGAAAAGATACTCCAATTTTCGAGTGAGCAGTTCTTC. Encoded protein: CASSPEKILQFSSEQFF. The chain links TRBV4-1 to TRBJ2-1; D is unclear. This CDR3 region has 17 residues. Looked up from germline, CDR1 is MGHRA and CDR2 is YSYEKL. Trimming cost V 4 bases and J 9 bases, with 25 bases left between them.

This clonotype was detected many times. The CDR3 spells CASSDPNQPQHF. The CDR3 nucleotides read TGTGCCAGTTCCGACCCCAATCAGCCCCAGCATTTT. The rearrangement links TRBV19 to TRBJ1-5; D gene unclear. The CDR3 is 12 residues long. Looked up from germline, CDR1 is LNHDA and CDR2 is SQIVND (reference sequence). V was pared by 8 bases and J by 3 bases, with 8 bases between.

This clonotype was picked up many times. The J gene is TRBJ2-7, the V gene TRBV5-1, with TRBD1 matching over 9 bases. Germline loops: CDR1 SGHRS, CDR2 YFSETQ. This CDR3 spans 16 amino acids. Trimming cost V 2 bases and J 2 bases; bases outside gene matches: 8. CDR3 sequence: CASSFLGQGTTYEQYF. CDR3 coding DNA: TGCGCCAGCAGCTTCCTGGGACAGGGTACAACCTACGAGCAGTACTTC. Full variable domain (outside the CDR3, taken from reference TRBV5-1 and TRBJ2-7): KAGVTQTPRYLIKTRGQQVTLSCSPISGHRSVSWYQQTPGQGLQFLFEYFSETQRNKGNFPGRFSGRQFSNSRSEMNVSTLELGDSALYLCASSFLGQGTTYEQYFGPGTRLTVT.

J is TRBJ2-7 and V is TRBV6-6; 7 bases are a match to TRBD1. Losses at the gene ends were 6 bases for V and 5 bases for J; bases not matched to a gene: 10. The germline V gene encodes CDR1 MNHNY and CDR2 SVGAGI (reference sequence). CDR3 size: 14 residues. The CDR3 region is CASSQDSGQNEQYF. The CDR3 nucleotides are TGTGCCAGCAGCCAAGACTCGGGACAGAACGAGCAGTACTTC.

The chain carries TRBV20-1 and TRBJ1-2; D might be TRBD1 (5 bases). This CDR3 is 13 amino acids long. Trimming shortened V by 3 bases and J by 4 bases, and 12 bases separated the two germline ends. CDR1 is DFQATT and CDR2 is SNEGSKA in the germline V gene (reference sequence). CDR3 in DNA: TGCAGTGCTAGCGCAGGGCAGACCTATGGCTACACCTTC. The encoded protein is CSASAGQTYGYTF.

Many counts were recorded for this clonotype. V gene TRBV4-1 combines with J gene TRBJ2-7; possibly TRBD1 for D (6 bases). Germline lookup yields CDR1 MGHRA and CDR2 YSYEKL. Deletions cut 0 bases from V and 1 base from J, with 19 bases between. This CDR3 contains 18 residues. CDR3 loop: CASSQEEGLGTSSYEQYF. CDR3 nucleotide sequence: TGCGCCAGCAGCCAAGAAGAGGGCCTGGGGACATCTTCCTACGAGCAGTACTTC.

This clonotype occurred many times. The chain links TRBV11-2 to TRBJ2-2; D is ambiguous. Per the germline V gene, CDR1 is SGHAT and CDR2 is FQNNGV. CDR3 length: 14 residues. The V gene lost 0 bases and the J gene lost 5 bases, with 7 bases spanning the gap. The CDR3, as DNA: TGTGCCAGCAGCTTAGAACCTCTGACCGGGGAGCTGTTTTTT. It translates to CASSLEPLTGELFF.

This clonotype appeared a few times. The chain joins TRBV9 to TRBJ2-7, with 8 bases lining up with TRBD2. The CDR3 runs to 15 residues. The V gene end was trimmed by 0 bases and the J gene end by 1 base; junction bases not matched to a gene: 3. Germline V CDR1 and CDR2: SGDLS, YYNGEE. The CDR3 DNA follows: TGTGCCAGCAGCGTAGGGGGACTAGAATCCTACGAGCAGTACTTC. It encodes CASSVGGLESYEQYF.